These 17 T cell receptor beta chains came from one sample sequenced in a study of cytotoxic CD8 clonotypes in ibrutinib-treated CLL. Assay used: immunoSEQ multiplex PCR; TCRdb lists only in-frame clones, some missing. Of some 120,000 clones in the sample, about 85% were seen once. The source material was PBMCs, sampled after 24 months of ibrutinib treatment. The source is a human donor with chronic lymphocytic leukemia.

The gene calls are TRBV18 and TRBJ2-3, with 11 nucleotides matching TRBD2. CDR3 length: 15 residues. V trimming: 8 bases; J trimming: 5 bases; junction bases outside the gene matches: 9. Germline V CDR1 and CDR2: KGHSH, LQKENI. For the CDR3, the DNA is TGTGCCAGCCAAATAGCGGGGGGGCCAGGAGATACGCAGTATTTT. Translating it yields CASQIAGGPGDTQYF.

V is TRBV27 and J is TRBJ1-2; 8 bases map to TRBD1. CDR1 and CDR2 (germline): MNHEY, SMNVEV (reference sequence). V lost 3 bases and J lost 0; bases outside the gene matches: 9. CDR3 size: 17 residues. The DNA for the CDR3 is TGTGCCAGCAGTTTTGACAGGGGTTCTATCTCTAACTATGGCTACACCTTC. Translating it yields CASSFDRGSISNYGYTF.

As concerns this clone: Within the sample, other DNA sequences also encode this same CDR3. CDR3 region: CASSLGGGTDTQYF. The CDR3 coding sequence is TGTGCCAGCAGTCTAGGAGGGGGCACAGATACGCAGTATTTT. The V gene is TRBV28, the J gene TRBJ2-3, with D maybe TRBD2 (6 bases). V gave up 5 bases and J gave up 1 base, with 10 bases separating them. CDR3 length: 14 residues. CDR1 is MDHEN and CDR2 is SYDVKM in the germline V gene.

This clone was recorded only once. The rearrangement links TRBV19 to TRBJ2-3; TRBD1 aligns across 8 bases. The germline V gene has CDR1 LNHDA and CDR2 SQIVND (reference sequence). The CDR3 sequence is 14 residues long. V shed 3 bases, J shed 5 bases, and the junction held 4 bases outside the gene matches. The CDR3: CASSMAGGRDTQYF. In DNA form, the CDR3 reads TGTGCCAGTAGTATGGCAGGGGGCAGAGATACGCAGTATTTT.

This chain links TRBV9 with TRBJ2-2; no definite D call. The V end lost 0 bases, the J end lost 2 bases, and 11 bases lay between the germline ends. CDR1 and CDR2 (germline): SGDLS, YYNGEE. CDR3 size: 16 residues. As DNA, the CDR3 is TGTGCCAGCAGCGTAGGGCAGGATAGTAACACCGGGGAGCTGTTTTTT. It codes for CASSVGQDSNTGELFF.

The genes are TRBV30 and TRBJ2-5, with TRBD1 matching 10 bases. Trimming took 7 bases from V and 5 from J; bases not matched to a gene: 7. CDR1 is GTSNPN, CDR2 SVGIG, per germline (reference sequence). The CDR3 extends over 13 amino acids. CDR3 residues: CASSPGQGETQYF. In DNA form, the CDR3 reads TGTGCCTCTTCCCCGGGACAGGGGGAGACCCAGTACTTC.

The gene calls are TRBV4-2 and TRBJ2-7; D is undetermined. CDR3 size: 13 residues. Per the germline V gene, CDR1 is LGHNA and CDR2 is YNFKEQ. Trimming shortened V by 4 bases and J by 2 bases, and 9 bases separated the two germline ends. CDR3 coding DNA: TGTGCCAGCAGCCCCCCGGCAGCCTACGAGCAGTACTTC. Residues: CASSPPAAYEQYF.

CDR3 residues: CASNLRQGGTEAFF. CDR3 sequence (DNA): TGTGCCAGTAACTTACGACAGGGGGGGACTGAAGCTTTCTTT. J is TRBJ1-1 and V is TRBV19, with 9 bases matching TRBD1. The V gene end was trimmed by 7 bases and the J gene end by 5 bases; junction bases not matched to a gene: 8. The germline V gene encodes CDR1 LNHDA and CDR2 SQIVND (reference sequence). The CDR3 runs to 14 residues. Variable domain in full (rest from reference TRBV19 and TRBJ1-1): DGGITQSPKYLFRKEGQNVTLSCEQNLNHDAMYWYRQDPGQGLRLIYYSQIVNDFQKGDIAEGYSVSREKKESFPLTVTSAQKNPTAFYLCASNLRQGGTEAFFGQGTRLTVV.

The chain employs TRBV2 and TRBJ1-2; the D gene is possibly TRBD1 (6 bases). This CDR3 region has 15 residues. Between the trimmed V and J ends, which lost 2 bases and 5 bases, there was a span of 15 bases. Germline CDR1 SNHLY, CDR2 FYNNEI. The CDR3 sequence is CASSELRTDLYGYTF. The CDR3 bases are TGTGCCAGCAGTGAACTCCGGACAGATTTATATGGCTACACCTTC.

For the CDR3, the DNA is TGTGCCAGCAGTCCGACAGGTATCCAAGAGACCCAGTACTTC. Amino acids: CASSPTGIQETQYF. The chain employs TRBV6-6 and TRBJ2-5, with D perhaps TRBD1 (6 bases). CDR1 and CDR2 from the germline V gene are MNHNY and SVGAGI (reference sequence). CDR3 size: 14 residues. V shed 5 bases and J shed 1 base, with 11 bases lying between them.

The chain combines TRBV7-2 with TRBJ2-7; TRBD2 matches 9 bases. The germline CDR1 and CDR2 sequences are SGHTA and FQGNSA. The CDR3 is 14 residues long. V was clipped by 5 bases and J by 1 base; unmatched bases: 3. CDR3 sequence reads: CASSPSGASYEQYF. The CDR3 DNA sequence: TGTGCCAGCAGCCCTAGCGGGGCTTCCTACGAGCAGTACTTC.

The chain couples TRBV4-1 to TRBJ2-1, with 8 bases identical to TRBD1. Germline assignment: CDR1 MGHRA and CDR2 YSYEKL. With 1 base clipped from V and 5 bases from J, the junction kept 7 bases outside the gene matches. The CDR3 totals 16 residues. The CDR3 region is CASSQVGQGSDNEQFF. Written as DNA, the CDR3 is TGCGCCAGCAGCCAAGTAGGACAGGGCTCGGACAATGAGCAGTTCTTC.

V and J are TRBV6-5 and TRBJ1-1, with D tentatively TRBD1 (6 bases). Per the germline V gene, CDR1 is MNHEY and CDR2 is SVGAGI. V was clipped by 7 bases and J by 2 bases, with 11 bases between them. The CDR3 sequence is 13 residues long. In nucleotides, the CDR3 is TGTGCCAGCACCCGGACAGCAAACACTGAAGCTTTCTTT. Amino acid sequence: CASTRTANTEAFF.

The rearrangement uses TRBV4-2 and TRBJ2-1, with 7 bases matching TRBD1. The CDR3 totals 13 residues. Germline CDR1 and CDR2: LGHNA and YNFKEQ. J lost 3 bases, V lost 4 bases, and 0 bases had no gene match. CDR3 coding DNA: TGTGCCAGCAGCCGACAGGGCTACAATGAGCAGTTCTTC. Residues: CASSRQGYNEQFF.

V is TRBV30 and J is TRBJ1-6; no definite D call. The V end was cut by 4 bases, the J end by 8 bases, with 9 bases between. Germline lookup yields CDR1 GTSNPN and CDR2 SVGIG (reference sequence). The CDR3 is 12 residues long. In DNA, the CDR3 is TGTGCCTGGAACGGTCATGATTCACCCCTCCACTTT. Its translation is CAWNGHDSPLHF.

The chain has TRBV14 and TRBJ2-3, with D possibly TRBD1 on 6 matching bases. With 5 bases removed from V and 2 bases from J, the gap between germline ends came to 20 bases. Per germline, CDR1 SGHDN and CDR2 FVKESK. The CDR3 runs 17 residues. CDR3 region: CASSDGLLGAATDTQYF. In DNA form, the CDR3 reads TGTGCCAGCAGCGATGGGCTCTTGGGGGCGGCCACAGATACGCAGTATTTT. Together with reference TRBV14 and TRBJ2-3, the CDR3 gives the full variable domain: EAGVTQFPSHSVIEKGQTVTLRCDPISGHDNLYWYRRVMGKEIKFLLHFVKESKQDESGMPNNRFLAERTGGTYSTLKVQPAELEDSGVYFCASSDGLLGAATDTQYFGPGTRLTVL.

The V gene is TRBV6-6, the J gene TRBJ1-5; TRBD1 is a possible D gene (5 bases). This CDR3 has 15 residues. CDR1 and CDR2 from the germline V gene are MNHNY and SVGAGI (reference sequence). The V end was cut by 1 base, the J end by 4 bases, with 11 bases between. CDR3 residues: CASSYFTGKNQPQHF. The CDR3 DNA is TGTGCCAGCAGTTACTTTACAGGAAAGAATCAGCCCCAGCATTTT.